This passage covers 29 T cell receptor beta chains from one sample sequenced in a study of immune reconstitution after stem cell transplant in scleroderma. TCRdb reprocessed the RT-PCR reads via MiXCR and lists one record per CDR3 protein. The profile shows 2,500 or so distinct CDR3 sequences, around 9.9% of them singletons. Sampling took place before or after autologous hematopoietic stem cell transplantation (not recorded which). The origin of the receptors is a female donor with systemic sclerosis.

This clonotype is large (0.1 to 1%) within its sample. The CDR3 coding sequence is TGTGCCAGTAGTATAGAGGGTAGGGACGGGGGCAATCAGCCCCAGCATTTT. Its protein product is CASSIEGRDGGNQPQHF. This rearrangement joins TRBV19 to TRBJ1-5; weak D call: TRBD1 (5 bases). V was shortened by 0 bases and J by 2 bases, with 14 bases between the two germline ends. This CDR3 has 17 amino acids. CDR1 is LNHDA and CDR2 is SQIVND in the germline V gene (reference sequence). Filled out from reference TRBV19 and TRBJ1-5, the complete variable domain reads DGGITQSPKYLFRKEGQNVTLSCEQNLNHDAMYWYRQDPGQGLRLIYYSQIVNDFQKGDIAEGYSVSREKKESFPLTVTSAQKNPTAFYLCASSIEGRDGGNQPQHFGDGTRLSIL.

This clonotype is labeled as large (0.1 to 1%). CDR3: CSAFPGLRIGDGTQYF. In nucleotides, the CDR3 is TGCAGTGCTTTTCCGGGACTTCGAATCGGGGACGGGACCCAGTACTTC. This rearrangement joins TRBV20-1 to TRBJ2-5; the D gene is possibly TRBD2 (6 bases). This CDR3 region has 16 residues. Germline CDR1 is DFQATT and CDR2 is SNEGSKA (reference sequence). Trimming took 5 bases from V and 7 from J, leaving 26 bases between them.

This clonotype is medium-sized. J is TRBJ2-5 and V is TRBV2; the D call may be TRBD1 or TRBD2 (5 bases each). CDR3 size: 13 residues. The germline V and J ends were trimmed by 8 bases and 5 bases, with 15 bases remaining between them. Germline V lookup: CDR1 SNHLY, CDR2 FYNNEI. This CDR3 reads CASFLAAGETQYF. The DNA of the CDR3 is TGTGCCAGCTTTCTAGCTGCAGGGGAGACCCAGTACTTC. The variable domain in full, completed from reference TRBV2 and TRBJ2-5, reads EPEVTQTPSHQVTQMGQEVILRCVPISNHLYFYWYRQILGQKVEFLVSFYNNEISEKSEIFDDQFSVERPDGSNFTLKIRSTKLEDSAMYFCASFLAAGETQYFGPGTRLLVL.

In this sample, this clonotype turned up a few times. The chain couples TRBV2 to TRBJ2-7; D gene ambiguous. There are 13 residues in the CDR3. Trimming removed 3 bases at V and 3 bases at J, with 9 bases between. In germline, CDR1 is SNHLY, CDR2 FYNNEI. The CDR3 protein is CASSDHMDYEQYF. In DNA, the CDR3 is TGTGCCAGCAGTGACCACATGGACTACGAGCAGTACTTC.

V usage is TRBV28 and J usage is TRBJ2-3; D assignment may be TRBD1 or TRBD2 (7 bases each). V shed 6 bases and J shed 4 bases, with 20 bases lying between them. The CDR3 sequence is 16 residues long. The germline V gene has CDR1 MDHEN and CDR2 SYDVKM. The CDR3 region is CASSPVRGGGPDTQYF. The CDR3 coding sequence is TGTGCCAGCAGCCCCGTCAGGGGGGGAGGCCCAGATACGCAGTATTTT.

In its sample, this clonotype ranks as medium-sized. The V call is TRBV29-1, the J call TRBJ1-2; D unclear. The CDR3 consists of 16 residues. Per germline, CDR1 SQVTM and CDR2 ANQGSEA. Trimming pared 3 bases from V and 8 bases from J, leaving 25 bases between. The CDR3 nucleotides are TGCAGCGTTGAGTTGGCCGCCAGGAGGTATACGGGGGGCTACACCTTC. Its translation is CSVELAARRYTGGYTF.

In its sample, this clonotype was seen a few times. The chain combines TRBV10-2 with TRBJ1-1; 9 positions match TRBD1. The J segment lost 0 bases and the V segment lost 8 bases, leaving 10 bases of the junction unmatched. This CDR3 has 16 amino acids. Germline CDR1 is WSHSY and CDR2 is SAAADI. Here the CDR3 reads CASGRQGDVMNTEAFF. The CDR3 DNA reads as TGCGCCAGCGGGCGACAGGGGGATGTTATGAACACTGAAGCTTTCTTT.

Within the sample, this clonotype is medium-sized. The V and J genes are TRBV5-1 and TRBJ1-1; no reliable D call. The V gene's germline CDR1 is SGHRS and CDR2 YFSETQ. V lost 4 bases and J lost 2, with 12 bases in between. CDR3 length: 14 residues. The CDR3, as DNA: TGCGCCAGCAGCGCGACACGGTCTAACACTGAAGCTTTCTTT. It encodes CASSATRSNTEAFF.

By share, this clonotype counts as medium-sized (0.01 to 0.1%). The genes are TRBV7-8 and TRBJ2-2; D unresolved. Germline CDR1 SGHVS, CDR2 FQNEAQ. V lost 0 bases and J lost 6, with 5 bases in between. The CDR3 sequence is 13 residues long. CDR3 nucleotides: TGTGCCAGCAGCTTAGCGGGCTCCGGGGAGCTGTTTTTT. It translates to CASSLAGSGELFF.

This clonotype was found many times. V gene TRBV14 combines with J gene TRBJ2-7; no definite D call. Trimming removed 4 bases from V and 2 bases from J, with 9 bases in between. The CDR3 is made up of 13 amino acids. The germline gives CDR1 SGHDN, CDR2 FVKESK. Written as DNA, the CDR3 is TGTGCCAGCAGCCTCGGACCCGCCTACGAGCAGTACTTC. It specifies CASSLGPAYEQYF.

This sequence joins TRBV5-1 and TRBJ2-4; D might be TRBD1 (6 bases). Germline CDR1 reads SGHRS; CDR2 reads YFSETQ. V lost 0 bases and J lost 9, with 16 bases in between. This CDR3 has 15 amino acids. The CDR3 DNA is TGCGCCAGCAGCTTGGCTACGTCAGGGGTGAGCATTCAGTACTTC. Its protein product is CASSLATSGVSIQYF.

This clonotype is labeled as medium-sized. This chain uses TRBV6-1 with TRBJ2-3; no definite D call. CDR1 is MNHNS, CDR2 SASEGT, per germline. This CDR3 has 13 residues. The V gene lost 4 bases and the J gene lost 3 bases, with 8 bases spanning the gap. The CDR3 here is CASSGGETDTQYF. The DNA for the CDR3 is TGTGCCAGCAGTGGCGGAGAGACAGATACGCAGTATTTT.

By sample share, this clonotype is medium-sized. The J gene is TRBJ2-1, the V gene TRBV7-8; D gene unclear. The V gene's germline CDR1 is SGHVS and CDR2 FQNEAQ. V lost 5 bases and J lost 5, with 25 bases in between. The CDR3 has 18 residues. The chain's CDR3 is CASSHTKMAKVGDNEQFF. Here the CDR3 DNA reads TGTGCCAGCAGCCATACAAAGATGGCGAAGGTCGGAGACAATGAGCAGTTCTTC.

By frequency in the sample, this clonotype is medium-sized (0.01 to 0.1%). V gene TRBV7-2 combines with J gene TRBJ1-5; D is undetermined. The CDR3 loop spans 13 amino acids. The germline V gene encodes CDR1 SGHTA and CDR2 FQGNSA. V lost 8 bases, J lost 1 base, and 9 bases lay in between. Written as DNA, the CDR3 is TGTGCCAGCGGTGGAGTGAGCAATCAGCCCCAGCATTTT. It codes for CASGGVSNQPQHF. The full variable domain, rest sourced from reference TRBV7-2 and TRBJ1-5, is GAGVSQSPSNKVTEKGKDVELRCDPISGHTALYWYRQSLGQGLEFLIYFQGNSAPDKSGLPSDRFSAERTGGSVSTLTIQRTQQEDSAVYLCASGGVSNQPQHFGDGTRLSIL.

The CDR3 sequence is CASMGGWADTQYF. CDR3 DNA sequence: TGTGCCAGCATGGGCGGTTGGGCAGATACGCAGTATTTT. The chain recombines TRBV2 with TRBJ2-3; D unclear. Per germline, CDR1 SNHLY and CDR2 FYNNEI. CDR3 length: 13 residues. With 7 bases removed from V and 4 bases from J, the gap between germline ends came to 12 bases.

This clonotype is termed medium-sized. The chain carries TRBV2 and TRBJ1-6; TRBD1 matches 7 bases. Germline V gene lookup returns CDR1 SNHLY and CDR2 FYNNEI. With 5 bases clipped from V and 10 bases from J, the junction kept 11 bases outside the gene matches. This CDR3 has 15 residues. The CDR3: CASSKTGSTASPLHF. Here the CDR3 DNA reads TGTGCCAGCAGTAAGACAGGGTCAACTGCATCACCCCTCCACTTT. The full variable domain, with the rest looked up from reference TRBV2 and TRBJ1-6, is EPEVTQTPSHQVTQMGQEVILRCVPISNHLYFYWYRQILGQKVEFLVSFYNNEISEKSEIFDDQFSVERPDGSNFTLKIRSTKLEDSAMYFCASSKTGSTASPLHFGNGTRLTVT.

By share of the sample, this clonotype is medium-sized (0.01 to 0.1%). The gene calls are TRBV5-1 and TRBJ1-6; possible D gene TRBD1, 5 bases. The length of the CDR3 is 15 residues. Trimming shortened V by 4 bases and J by 7 bases, and 15 bases separated the two germline ends. Germline V lookup: CDR1 SGHRS, CDR2 YFSETQ. Here the CDR3 DNA reads TGCGCCAGCAGCCGATCGGGACCGACAAATTCACCCCTCCACTTT. It specifies CASSRSGPTNSPLHF. Full variable domain (remainder filled in from reference TRBV5-1 and TRBJ1-6): KAGVTQTPRYLIKTRGQQVTLSCSPISGHRSVSWYQQTPGQGLQFLFEYFSETQRNKGNFPGRFSGRQFSNSRSEMNVSTLELGDSALYLCASSRSGPTNSPLHFGNGTRLTVT.

This clonotype was detected ten times or more. V and J are TRBV2 and TRBJ1-6; 7 bases agree with TRBD1. The CDR3 runs 15 residues. Germline CDR1 is SNHLY and CDR2 is FYNNEI. V lost 6 bases and J lost 4; bases outside the gene matches: 6. The CDR3 here is CASRSQQGYNSPLHF. In DNA form, the CDR3 reads TGTGCCAGCAGATCACAACAGGGGTATAATTCACCCCTCCACTTT.

This clonotype was observed a single time. V is TRBV7-3 and J is TRBJ2-4; TRBD1 might be the D (5 bases). The germline V gene encodes CDR1 SGHTA and CDR2 FQGTGA. V was pared by 1 base and J by 4 bases, with 14 bases between. The CDR3 runs to 16 residues. CDR3 amino acids: CASSLIFVGVKNIQYF. CDR3 in DNA: TGTGCCAGCAGCTTAATTTTCGTAGGGGTAAAAAACATTCAGTACTTC.

By sample share, this clonotype is large. This chain joins TRBV20-1 and TRBJ1-5; possibly TRBD1 for D (5 bases). Germline CDR1 DFQATT, CDR2 SNEGSKA (reference sequence). Trimming removed 1 base from V and 4 bases from J, with 14 bases in between. This CDR3 has 15 residues. The CDR3 nucleotides are TGCAGTGCTAGAGTACCCGGGACCGGTAATCAGCCCCAGCATTTT. Protein product: CSARVPGTGNQPQHF.

V usage is TRBV7-9 and J usage is TRBJ2-7; a weak D match, TRBD2 (5 bases). V dropped 5 bases and J dropped 5 bases, with 13 bases sitting between them. The CDR3 is 13 amino acids. CDR1 and CDR2 (germline): SEHNR, FQNEAQ (reference sequence). In DNA form, the CDR3 reads TGTGCCAGCAGCCGGGGAGAGGGCGACGAGCAGTACTTC. Its translation: CASSRGEGDEQYF.

This clonotype is medium-sized (0.01 to 0.1%) within its sample. The V gene is TRBV5-1, the J gene TRBJ1-4; D unclear. CDR1 is SGHRS, CDR2 YFSETQ, per germline. The CDR3 covers 14 residues. Trimming shortened V by 4 bases and J by 12 bases, and 19 bases separated the two germline ends. The chain's CDR3 is CASSKDLALAELFF. Written as DNA, the CDR3 is TGCGCCAGCAGCAAGGACCTGGCCTTGGCAGAACTGTTTTTT.

By share, this clonotype ranks as medium-sized. V usage is TRBV20-1 and J usage is TRBJ1-2; D perhaps matches TRBD1 (6 bases). V shed 3 bases and J shed 2 bases, with 7 bases lying between them. Germline CDR1 is DFQATT and CDR2 is SNEGSKA (reference sequence). CDR3 length: 12 amino acids. The DNA for the CDR3 is TGCAGTGCTAGCGGGGGCAACTATGGCTACACCTTC. The encoded protein is CSASGGNYGYTF.

In its sample, this clonotype is medium-sized. In DNA, the CDR3 is TGTGCCAGCAGTGGGGGGAGACAGGGGCCCGGGGAGCTGTTTTTT. This translates into CASSGGRQGPGELFF. The chain joins TRBV2 to TRBJ2-2; 8 positions agree with TRBD1. The CDR3 has 15 residues. From germline, CDR1 is SNHLY and CDR2 FYNNEI. The J segment lost 6 bases and the V segment lost 4 bases, leaving 7 bases of the junction unmatched.

The chain is built from TRBV25-1 and TRBJ2-1; the match to TRBD1 covers 7 bases. Germline trimming cut 2 bases from V and 0 bases from J; bases unmatched to any gene: 16. Germline V CDR1 and CDR2: MGHDK, SYGVNS. The CDR3 is made up of 20 amino acids. The CDR3 sequence: CASSEPRGRDSAISYNEQFF. The CDR3 nucleotides read TGTGCCAGCAGTGAACCGAGGGGTAGGGACAGCGCAATCTCCTACAATGAGCAGTTCTTC.

By share, this clonotype ranks as medium-sized. This rearrangement joins TRBV12-3 or TRBV12-4 to TRBJ1-1; D ambiguous. V lost 2 bases, J lost 6 bases, and 10 bases lay in between. The length of the CDR3 is 13 residues. CDR3 loop: CASSLRQTSEAFF. Written as DNA, the CDR3 is TGTGCCAGCAGTTTAAGACAAACCTCTGAAGCTTTCTTT.

The genes are TRBV6-6 and TRBJ2-5; 9 nucleotides agree with TRBD1. Germline V CDR1 and CDR2: MNHNY, SVGAGI (reference sequence). The CDR3 is 15 residues long. With 2 bases clipped from V and 5 bases from J, the junction kept 6 bases outside the gene matches. CDR3 DNA sequence: TGTGCCAGCAGTTACGCACAGACAGGGGGGGAGACCCAGTACTTC. Translated: CASSYAQTGGETQYF.

By share of the sample, this clonotype is large (0.1 to 1%). This sequence joins TRBV6-2 or TRBV6-3 and TRBJ2-1; 7 bases are shared with TRBD1. The CDR3 length is 14 residues. Germline lookup yields CDR1 MNHEY and CDR2 SVGEGT. Trimming removed 6 bases from V and 0 bases from J; junction bases left unmatched: 2. The CDR3 coding sequence is TGTGCCAGCAGCCGACAGGGCTCCTACAATGAGCAGTTCTTC. Amino acids: CASSRQGSYNEQFF.

This clonotype was seen at least ten times. The rearrangement joins TRBV5-1 to TRBJ2-2, with D unresolved. With 4 bases removed from V and 3 bases from J, the gap between germline ends came to 4 bases. The CDR3 totals 12 residues. CDR1 is SGHRS, CDR2 YFSETQ, per germline. CDR3 sequence: CASSRDTGELFF. The DNA for the CDR3 is TGCGCCAGCAGCCGGGACACCGGGGAGCTGTTTTTT.